This T cell receptor beta chain is from a study of glioma-infiltrating T cells after dendritic cell vaccination. As for the study in general: Patients had newly diagnosed or recurrent glioblastoma and received dendritic cell vaccines.

The CDR3 has 15 residues. V lost 5 bases and J lost 0; bases outside the gene matches: 4. The germline CDR1 and CDR2 sequences are SEHNR and FQNEAQ (reference sequence). The time point: after dendritic cell vaccination, including at tumor progression/relapse. The PCR used 60 V beta and 13 J beta primers. Repertoires were generated with immunoSEQ multiplex PCR, while TCRdb's copy carries only in-frame clones and drops some. The table lists fewer than 65,000 clones, 70% to 90% of them singletons. The rearrangement joins TRBV7-9 to TRBJ1-5; 7 positions agree with TRBD1. The receptor was derived from a human donor with glioblastoma. Sequenced here: blood, sampled after dendritic cell vaccination. CDR3 sequence (DNA): TGTGCCAGCAGCCCGACAGGGACTAGCAATCAGCCCCAGCATTTT. Its translation: CASSPTGTSNQPQHF.